This T cell receptor (beta chain) was documented in a study of T-cell memory formation after mild COVID-19. Germline CDR1 reads SNHLY; CDR2 reads FYNNEI. Trimming cost V 6 bases and J 2 bases, with 10 bases left between them. The CDR3 sequence is 13 residues long. Constant-segment primers were used for 5'RACE, and the resulting TCR alpha and TCR beta cDNA libraries carried sample barcodes and UMIs. TCRdb processed the 5' RACE reads anew with MiXCR; each CDR3 protein has one entry. The sample lists around 370,000 distinct CDR3 sequences; under 25% were seen once. This clonotype was seen a few times. The specimen was PBMCs or a T cell subset sorted from them (not recorded which). This TCR was recovered from an adult woman who had mild COVID-19 (a few samples of this study predate the infection). Cell type and time point are not known. The chain joins TRBV2 to TRBJ1-2; D gene ambiguous. The chain's CDR3 is CASSPGKNYGYTF. CDR3 sequence (DNA): TGTGCCAGCAGCCCGGGGAAAAACTATGGCTACACCTTC. Based on the CDR3 plus reference TRBV2 and TRBJ1-2, the full variable domain is EPEVTQTPSHQVTQMGQEVILRCVPISNHLYFYWYRQILGQKVEFLVSFYNNEISEKSEIFDDQFSVERPDGSNFTLKIRSTKLEDSAMYFCASSPGKNYGYTFGSGTRLTVV.